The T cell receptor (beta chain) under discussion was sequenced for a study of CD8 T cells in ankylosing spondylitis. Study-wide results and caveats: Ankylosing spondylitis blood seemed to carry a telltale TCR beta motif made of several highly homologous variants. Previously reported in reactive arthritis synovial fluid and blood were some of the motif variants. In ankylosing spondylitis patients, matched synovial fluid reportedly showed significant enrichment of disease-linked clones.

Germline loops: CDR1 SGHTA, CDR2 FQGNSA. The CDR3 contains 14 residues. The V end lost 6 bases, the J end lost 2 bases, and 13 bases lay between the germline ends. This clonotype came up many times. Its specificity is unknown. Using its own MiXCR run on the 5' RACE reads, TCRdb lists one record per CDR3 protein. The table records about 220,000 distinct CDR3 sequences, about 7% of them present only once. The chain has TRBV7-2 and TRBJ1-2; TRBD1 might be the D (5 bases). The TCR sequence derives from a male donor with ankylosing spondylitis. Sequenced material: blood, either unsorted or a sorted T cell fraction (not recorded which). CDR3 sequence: CASSSGAGNYGYTF. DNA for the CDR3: TGTGCCAGCAGTTCCGGGGCAGGGAACTATGGCTACACCTTC.